Listed below are T cell receptor beta chains from one sample, sequenced in a study of T-cell memory formation after mild COVID-19. TCRdb called the 5' RACE reads again in MiXCR, with one record for every CDR3 protein. The sample consists of over 500,000 distinct CDR3 sequences, around a sixth of them appearing once. Sequenced input: PBMCs or a T cell subset sorted from them (not recorded which). These receptors were taken from an adult woman who had mild COVID-19 (a few samples of this study predate the infection). Cell type and time point are not known. CDR3s include the opening cysteine and the closing phenylalanine or tryptophan.

V	length	CDR3
TRBV12-3/TRBV12-4	14	CASSLGAGGGEQFF
TRBV5-1	16	CASSSSLSGGSYEQYF
TRBV20-1	15	CSAPPRAGPYNEQFF
TRBV7-9	14	CASSPLQYTYEQYF
TRBV7-9	16	CASSLGRSEGPNEQYF
TRBV29-1	13	CSAQLDSYNEQFF
TRBV27	14	CASQGHLFPYEQYF
TRBV6-2/TRBV6-3	16	CASSSHSKGLAYEQYF
TRBV12-3/TRBV12-4	18	CASSPDRDRGSISYEQYF
TRBV12-3/TRBV12-4	16	CASSLVPGGKSDTQYF
TRBV24-1	19	CATHTGGLAGGLGYNEQFF
TRBV29-1	14	CSVGLWPGGNEAFF
TRBV6-2/TRBV6-3	12	CASGDSSYEQYF
TRBV7-9	14	CASSFSGRQETQYF
TRBV10-1	14	CASSEGTGTETQYF
TRBV4-2	13	CASSQGQAHEQYF
TRBV20-1	12	CSAPTGTDGYTF